This T cell receptor (gamma chain) was captured by sequencing in a study of gammadelta T cells in human blood. Germline assignment: CDR1 GITISATS and CDR2 ISYDGTV (reference sequence). J lost 3 bases, V lost 5 bases, and 4 bases had no gene match. The CDR3 contains 16 residues. TCRdb re-called clones from the RT-PCR reads using CATT. The sample holds about 240 gamma-chain clones, around 4.9% seen once. This clone is labeled as large (0.1 to 1%). Other DNA sequences within the sample encode an identical CDR3. The sample consisted of Vgamma9Vdelta2 gamma-delta T cells from infant blood. This chain joins TRGV9 and TRGJP. This TCR derives from a human donor. CDR3 amino acids: CALWVKQELGKKIKVF. The CDR3 DNA is TGTGCCTTGTGGGTGAAGCAAGAGTTGGGCAAAAAAATCAAGGTATTT.